What follows are 25 T cell receptor beta chains derived from one specimen sequenced in a study of shared clonotypes between healthy human individuals. The method was immunoSEQ multiplex PCR; TCRdb's version includes in-frame clones alone and lacks a portion of them. The data contain millions of clones, approximately 95% of them singletons. Sequenced sample: naive CD4+ T cells from PBMCs. Subset noted: CD45RA+ positively selected. Every receptor here comes from a man aged 18 to 29 in good health. Some clones in this sample may be carry-over from other donors' samples.

The chain uses TRBV7-2 and TRBJ2-6, with no clear D. This CDR3 comprises 18 residues. Trimming pared 2 bases from V and 0 bases from J, leaving 14 bases between. Germline CDR1 is SGHTA and CDR2 is FQGNSA. The CDR3 here is CASSLYVGRLSGANVLTF. CDR3 nucleotides: TGTGCCAGCAGCTTATATGTTGGACGGCTCTCTGGGGCCAACGTCCTGACTTTC.

This clone was seen a few times. The rearrangement uses TRBV2 and TRBJ2-2; D is ambiguous. The CDR3 runs 14 residues. The V and J ends lost 5 bases and 0 bases respectively, with 7 bases between them. Germline V gene lookup returns CDR1 SNHLY and CDR2 FYNNEI. The CDR3 protein is CASSKVSNTGELFF. Written as DNA, the CDR3 is TGTGCCAGCAGTAAGGTGTCGAACACCGGGGAGCTGTTTTTT.

The chain joins TRBV6-1 to TRBJ2-7, with D perhaps TRBD1 (6 bases). V was pared by 5 bases and J by 1 base, with 12 bases between. Per germline, CDR1 MNHNS and CDR2 SASEGT. The CDR3 runs to 14 residues. CDR3 coding DNA: TGTGCCAGCAGTCATAACAGGGTATCCTACGAGCAGTACTTC. This gives the protein CASSHNRVSYEQYF.

CDR3 residues: CASSLERLAGYNEQFF. In DNA form, the CDR3 reads TGTGCCAGCAGCTTAGAACGACTAGCGGGTTACAATGAGCAGTTCTTC. The V call is TRBV7-9, the J call TRBJ2-1, with 10 nucleotides matching TRBD2. The germline CDR1 and CDR2 sequences are SEHNR and FQNEAQ (reference sequence). This CDR3 contains 16 residues. V lost 1 base, J lost 4 bases, and 4 bases stayed unmatched.

The V call is TRBV2, the J call TRBJ2-7, with 9 positions matching TRBD1. V trimming: 4 bases; J trimming: 2 bases; junction bases outside the gene matches: 9. CDR1 is SNHLY, CDR2 FYNNEI, per germline. The CDR3 consists of 16 residues. CDR3 sequence reads: CASSGNRGPSPYEQYF. Here the CDR3 DNA reads TGTGCCAGCAGTGGGAACAGGGGGCCCTCCCCCTACGAGCAGTACTTC.

A remark on this clone: Other DNA sequences in the same sample also yield this CDR3. This chain uses TRBV18 with TRBJ2-5; 10 nucleotides match TRBD1. V gave up 3 bases and J gave up 3 bases; unmatched junction bases: 1. Looked up from germline, CDR1 is KGHSH and CDR2 is LQKENI. This CDR3 has 14 residues. The CDR3 protein is CASSPGTGEETQYF. CDR3 in DNA: TGTGCCAGCTCACCCGGGACAGGGGAAGAGACCCAGTACTTC.

J is TRBJ2-7 and V is TRBV5-1; D is perhaps TRBD2 (6 bases). Trimming took off 4 bases at V and 4 bases at J, with 15 bases between the two ends. The CDR3 length is 14 residues. Germline lookup yields CDR1 SGHRS and CDR2 YFSETQ. CDR3 coding DNA: TGCGCCAGCAGCACCCCGGAGGGTGGGTACGAGCAGTACTTC. Translated: CASSTPEGGYEQYF.

In regard to this clone: Other DNA variants within this sample encode the same CDR3. The chain uses TRBV5-4 and TRBJ2-3; 7 nucleotides line up with TRBD2. The germline V gene has CDR1 SGHNT and CDR2 YYREEE (reference sequence). After removal of 4 bases from V and 3 bases from J, the junction contained 5 bases not matched to a gene. This CDR3 contains 14 residues. The CDR3, as DNA: TGTGCCAGCAGCACGGGAGGTGGGACAGATACGCAGTATTTT. Amino acids: CASSTGGGTDTQYF.

A single count supports this clone. The chain couples TRBV13 to TRBJ2-7; tentatively, D is TRBD2 (6 bases). This CDR3 has 13 residues. The germline CDR1 and CDR2 sequences are PRHDT and FYEKMQ (reference sequence). The germline V and J ends were trimmed by 5 bases and 5 bases, with 13 bases remaining between them. CDR3 loop: CASSVTAGHEQYF. The CDR3 region has the DNA TGTGCCAGCAGCGTAACAGCGGGCCACGAGCAGTACTTC. Complete variable domain (other parts from reference TRBV13 and TRBJ2-7): AAGVIQSPRHLIKEKRETATLKCYPIPRHDTVYWYQQGPGQDPQFLISFYEKMQSDKGSIPDRFSAQQFSDYHSELNMSSLELGDSALYFCASSVTAGHEQYFGPGTRLTVT.

The gene calls are TRBV29-1 and TRBJ1-1; 8 bases match TRBD1. The CDR3 contains 11 residues. Germline CDR1 is SQVTM and CDR2 is ANQGSEA. J gave up 10 bases and V 3 bases, and 4 bases lay outside the gene matches. The CDR3 DNA reads as TGCAGCGTTGACCAGGGGGCCGGAGCTTTCTTT. Its translation: CSVDQGAGAFF.

The chain links TRBV7-2 to TRBJ2-2; no clear D. Germline CDR1 is SGHTA and CDR2 is FQGNSA. This CDR3 region has 17 residues. V was pared by 1 base and J by 5 bases, with 17 bases between. The CDR3 nucleotides read TGTGCCAGCAGCTTAGAAGCAGGATTGGCAGAGACCGGGGAGCTGTTTTTT. Translation gives CASSLEAGLAETGELFF.

The chain uses TRBV5-4 and TRBJ1-4; D possibly corresponds to TRBD1 (6 bases). CDR3 length: 14 amino acids. Between the trimmed V and J ends, which lost 5 bases and 6 bases, there was a span of 14 bases. The germline V gene has CDR1 SGHNT and CDR2 YYREEE (reference sequence). The CDR3 protein is CASSPGGRDEKLFF. The CDR3 nucleotides are TGTGCCAGCAGTCCCGGGGGCAGGGATGAAAAACTGTTTTTT.

The chain combines TRBV2 with TRBJ1-2, with 9 nucleotides matching TRBD1. J was trimmed by 8 bases and V by 6 bases; bases with no gene match: 1. The length of the CDR3 is 11 residues. Germline V CDR1 and CDR2: SNHLY, FYNNEI. The CDR3 bases are TGTGCCAGCAGGGGGACAGGGGGCTACACCTTC. Translated, it gives CASRGTGGYTF.

This chain links TRBV6-1 with TRBJ2-7; D not certain. There are 10 residues in the CDR3. V was trimmed by 7 bases and J by 3 bases, leaving 4 bases between them. Germline V lookup: CDR1 MNHNS, CDR2 SASEGT. DNA for the CDR3: TGTGCCAGCACTGGCTACGAGCAGTACTTC. Its translation is CASTGYEQYF.

The rearrangement links TRBV7-3 to TRBJ2-2, with a weak D call TRBD2 (5 bases). V gave up 6 bases and J gave up 6 bases, with 11 bases separating them. CDR1 SGHTA and CDR2 FQGTGA come from the germline V gene. The CDR3 is 13 residues long. The CDR3 sequence is CASRPRDAGELFF. CDR3 in DNA: TGTGCCAGCAGACCCCGGGATGCCGGGGAGCTGTTTTTT.

This chain joins TRBV2 and TRBJ1-5; maybe TRBD1 (6 bases). Germline V gives CDR1 SNHLY, CDR2 FYNNEI. Between the trimmed V and J ends, which lost 4 bases and 5 bases, there was a span of 12 bases. The CDR3 loop spans 14 amino acids. In nucleotides, the CDR3 is TGTGCCAGCAGTGTAGGCCAGGGGCATCAGCCCCAGCATTTT. Translating it yields CASSVGQGHQPQHF.

About this clone itself: This same CDR3 is encoded by further DNA sequences in the sample. The chain uses TRBV6-1 and TRBJ1-5; TRBD1 is a possible D gene (5 bases). Trimming left V 0 bases short and J 2 bases short, with 5 bases between. Germline V gives CDR1 MNHNS, CDR2 SASEGT. CDR3 length equals 14 residues. Written as DNA, the CDR3 is TGTGCCAGCAGTGAAGCGGGGGGCAATCAGCCCCAGCATTTT. This codes for CASSEAGGNQPQHF.

The chain is built from TRBV6-8 and TRBJ1-2, with a weak D call TRBD1 (5 bases). Trimming left V 6 bases short and J 7 bases short, with 15 bases between. The CDR3 loop spans 13 amino acids. Germline values: CDR1 MNHGY, CDR2 SAAAGT. Written as DNA, the CDR3 is TGTGCCAGCAGGACCAAGGGACGGGTTGGCTACACCTTC. It translates to CASRTKGRVGYTF.

This chain joins TRBV7-8 and TRBJ2-3, with 7 bases identical to TRBD2. CDR1 and CDR2 (germline): SGHVS, FQNEAQ. There are 14 residues in the CDR3. The V and J ends lost 7 bases and 3 bases, in that order; junction bases with no gene match: 7. The CDR3 nucleotides are TGTGCCAGCAATGCAGGGAGGGCTACAGATACGCAGTATTTT. Amino acid sequence: CASNAGRATDTQYF.

The V and J genes are TRBV19 and TRBJ2-1; tentatively, D is TRBD1 or TRBD2 (5 bases each). With 7 bases removed from V and 3 bases from J, the gap between germline ends came to 13 bases. Per the germline V gene, CDR1 is LNHDA and CDR2 is SQIVND (reference sequence). The CDR3 consists of 14 residues. The CDR3 is CASTRDRVYNEQFF. For the CDR3, the DNA is TGTGCCAGTACCAGGGACCGAGTCTACAATGAGCAGTTCTTC.

This chain links TRBV7-8 with TRBJ1-1, with 11 bases that match TRBD1. Unmatched junction bases numbered 9, after V lost 5 bases and J lost 4 bases. CDR3 length equals 16 residues. Germline CDR1 reads SGHVS; CDR2 reads FQNEAQ. Written as DNA, the CDR3 is TGTGCCAGCAGCCCGCGGACAGGGGGCACGGTCACTGAAGCTTTCTTT. This gives the protein CASSPRTGGTVTEAFF.

The chain links TRBV28 to TRBJ2-2, with no clear D. The CDR3 spans 13 residues. Germline V gene lookup returns CDR1 MDHEN and CDR2 SYDVKM. With 7 bases removed from V and 2 bases from J, the gap between germline ends came to 8 bases. The CDR3 loop is CASKRYNTGELFF. CDR3 in DNA: TGTGCCAGCAAACGGTACAACACCGGGGAGCTGTTTTTT.

This clone was seen only once. The V and J genes are TRBV10-3 and TRBJ2-7; D possibly uses TRBD1 or TRBD2 (6 bases each). The germline V and J ends were trimmed by 2 bases and 5 bases, with 13 bases remaining between them. The CDR3 has 14 amino acids. CDR1 and CDR2 from the germline V gene are ENHRY and SYGVKD. This CDR3 reads CAISEQGRDNEQYF. CDR3 coding DNA: TGTGCCATCAGTGAGCAGGGGCGGGATAACGAGCAGTACTTC.

The rearrangement links TRBV6-5 to TRBJ1-2, with TRBD1 identical over 10 bases. The V gene's germline CDR1 is MNHEY and CDR2 SVGAGI. After removal of 6 bases from V and 4 bases from J, the junction contained 5 bases not matched to a gene. The CDR3 sequence is 14 residues long. The CDR3, as DNA: TGTGCCAGCAGGCCGACAGGGGGCTTCTATGGCTACACCTTC. It yields the protein CASRPTGGFYGYTF.

The chain joins TRBV28 to TRBJ2-1; TRBD1 or TRBD2 may be the D gene (5 bases each). Germline V gene lookup returns CDR1 MDHEN and CDR2 SYDVKM. V was shortened by 5 bases and J by 11 bases, with 22 bases between the two germline ends. The CDR3 runs to 15 residues. The CDR3: CASSQTGVPGTQQFF. The CDR3 DNA sequence: TGTGCCAGCAGTCAGACCGGGGTCCCCGGGACCCAGCAGTTCTTC.